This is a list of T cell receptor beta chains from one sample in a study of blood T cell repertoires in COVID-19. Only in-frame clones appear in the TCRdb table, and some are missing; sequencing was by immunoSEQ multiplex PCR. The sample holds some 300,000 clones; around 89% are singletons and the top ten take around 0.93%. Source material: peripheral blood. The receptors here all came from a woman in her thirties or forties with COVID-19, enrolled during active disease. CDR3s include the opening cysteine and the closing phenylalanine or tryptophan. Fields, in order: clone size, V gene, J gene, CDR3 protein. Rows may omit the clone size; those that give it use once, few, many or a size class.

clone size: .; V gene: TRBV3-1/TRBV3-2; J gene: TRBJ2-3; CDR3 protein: CASSLGLTPTDTQYF
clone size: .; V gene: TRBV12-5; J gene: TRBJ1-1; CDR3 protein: CASGSWTGEAFF
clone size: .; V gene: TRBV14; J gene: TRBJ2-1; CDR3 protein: CASSQEGAGDNNEQFF
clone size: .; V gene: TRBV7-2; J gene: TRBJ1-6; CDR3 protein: CASSLGWDWTGMNSPLHF
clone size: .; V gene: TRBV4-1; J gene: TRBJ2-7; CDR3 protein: CASSPLGSPGTYEQYF
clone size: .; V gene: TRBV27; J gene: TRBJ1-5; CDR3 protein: CASSLDRHSNQPQHF
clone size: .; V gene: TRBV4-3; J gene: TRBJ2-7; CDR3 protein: CASSQDKGTGRYEQYF
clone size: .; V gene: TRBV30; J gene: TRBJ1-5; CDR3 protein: CAWSPPGRPQHF
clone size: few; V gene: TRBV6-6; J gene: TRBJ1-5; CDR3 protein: CASTRGGTAVYQPQHF
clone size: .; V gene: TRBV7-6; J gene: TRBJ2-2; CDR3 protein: CASSLRRGSANTGELFF
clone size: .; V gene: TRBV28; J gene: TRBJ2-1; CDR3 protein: CASGGPYNEQFF
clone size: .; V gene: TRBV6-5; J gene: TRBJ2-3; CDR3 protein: CASTWGGPGADTQYF
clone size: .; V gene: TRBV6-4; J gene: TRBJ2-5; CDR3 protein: CASRKGQKKAETQYF
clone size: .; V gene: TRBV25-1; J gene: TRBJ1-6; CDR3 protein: CASSESAGRSSPLHF
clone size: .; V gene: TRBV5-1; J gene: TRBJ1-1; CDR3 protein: CASSFSDTEAFF
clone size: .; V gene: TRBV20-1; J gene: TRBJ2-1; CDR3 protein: CSARAGNEQFF
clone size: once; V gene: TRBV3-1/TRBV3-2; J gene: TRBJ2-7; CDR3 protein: CASSQVAGREQYF
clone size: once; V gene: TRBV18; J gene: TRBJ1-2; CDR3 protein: CASSPKTNTGGFSSANYGYTF
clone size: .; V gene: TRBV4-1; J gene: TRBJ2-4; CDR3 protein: CASSQARQGGSYIQYF
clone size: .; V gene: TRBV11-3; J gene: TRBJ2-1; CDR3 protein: CASSFRQGNNNEQFF
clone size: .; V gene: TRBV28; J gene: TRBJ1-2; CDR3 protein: CASSSGRLHYGYTF
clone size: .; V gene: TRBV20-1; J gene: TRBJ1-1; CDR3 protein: CSASPRTKNTEAFF
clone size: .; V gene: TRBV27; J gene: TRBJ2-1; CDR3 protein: CASRYAGTSGGAYNEQFF
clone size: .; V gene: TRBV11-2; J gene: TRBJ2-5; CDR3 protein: CASSPTGGSETQYF
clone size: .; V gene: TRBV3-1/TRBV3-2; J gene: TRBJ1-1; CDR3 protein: CASREQQSLNTEAFF
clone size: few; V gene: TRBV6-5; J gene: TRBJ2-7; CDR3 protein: CASSYGRVSYEQYF
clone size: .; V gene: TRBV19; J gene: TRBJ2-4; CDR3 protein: CASRATSGFRAKNIQYF
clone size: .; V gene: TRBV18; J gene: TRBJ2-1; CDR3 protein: CASSPLTASGRSSYNEQFF
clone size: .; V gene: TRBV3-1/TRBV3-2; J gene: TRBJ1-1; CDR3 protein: CASSQERLNTEAFF
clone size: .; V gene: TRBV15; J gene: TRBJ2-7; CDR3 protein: CATSRGTETGLYEQYF